This TCR beta chain emerged from a study of identical twins (dated by TCRdb to about 2016). At the level of the whole study: The study deep-sequenced TCR alpha and beta repertoires from monozygotic twins, unrelated adults of various ages and cord blood to test whether fetal clonotypes persist. To rule out contamination, the twin experiments were replicated at different times with different library preparation protocols. The investigation overall reported the following: Because the same donors could not be followed over many years, the conclusions relied on cross-sectional statistical analysis. The excess sharing between twins in beta out-of-frame sequences was weaker because fewer shared sequences reduced the signal-to-noise ratio. Recombination models systematically underestimated out-of-frame TCR alpha sharing in monozygotic twins but agreed with sharing between unrelated individuals. Invariant T cells such as MAIT and iNKT could partly confound zero-insertion analyses, though diverse VJ usage argued against this for most clonotypes. Compared with coincidental sharing between unrelated individuals, out-of-frame TCR alpha sequences shared between twins showed an excess of sequences with low generation probability. Fewer insertions were carried by abundant cord blood beta clonotypes; a weaker similar trend was observed in young adult naive repertoires, while no such trend was observed in memory repertoires.

Every donor was a healthy Caucasian. The researchers also sequenced three unrelated adults who were not twins: a male aged 18 to 30, a male aged 50 to 60, and a female aged 50 to 60. Using Miltenyi CD45RO+ enrichment and human naive T-cell isolation kits, memory (CD45RO+) and naive T cells were isolated from PBMC. This clonotype occurred a few times. Its antigen specificity is not known. Base qualities are missing; no much larger clone stands one base away. The method was 5' RACE. Sequencing was performed on an Illumina HiSeq 2000. A universal primer binding site was introduced by template switching, and a unique molecular identifier was present in the final cDNA, enabling accurate counting of TCR cDNA molecules. First-strand cDNA for TCR alpha and beta chains was synthesized from specific primers in the conserved constant-segment region. To control for contamination, every cDNA library was double barcoded, receiving both a SMART-Mk sample barcode and Illumina barcodes. TruSeq adapter sequences along with Illumina sample barcodes were introduced in two successive PCR steps. The TCR alpha and beta cDNA libraries were sequenced on the Illumina HiSeq platform using custom primers. In the authors' own workflow: MiGEC processed the raw reads to extract unique molecular identifiers, while MiXCR was used to determine the CDR3 positions. For each individual, recombination models were inferred using an EM algorithm with the repgenHMM and IGoR tools. The tcR package in R was used for shared clonotype analysis, with sharing normalized by the product of cloneset sizes. To study raw recombination free of thymic and clonal selection effects, out-of-frame nonproductive sequences were analyzed. Using fastp at Q25 and MiXCR, TCRdb reprocessed the public reads and kept productive beta chains. Each record represents a unique CDR3 protein, reported with the most common genes and DNA among its rows. In this record, the V and J calls reflect TCRdb's handling and not the investigators' own analysis. For this sample the table gives around 340,000 distinct CDR3 sequences, of which 9% to 10% were detected only once. Around 8.6% of the sample is taken by the ten largest.

The clonotype comes from a woman aged 50 to 65 in good health. The material sequenced was naive T cells sorted from blood. Per the publication, the cell subset or site label means: cells isolated with a human naive T-cell isolation kit.

The encoded CDR3 is CASSPSRLAGGVGELFF. The DNA sequence is given as TGTGCCAGCAGCCCCTCACGGCTAGCGGGAGGCGTCGGGGAGCTGTTTTTT. The sequence joins TRBV7-3 to TRBJ2-2, with 11 middle bases fitting TRBD2. CDR1 and CDR2, per the germline V gene, are SGHTA and FQGTGA. Trimming leaves V shorter by 5 bases and J shorter by 7 bases, with the junction holding 12 bases beyond the gene matches. The CDR3 numbers 17 residues from cysteine through phenylalanine. Only the CDR3 DNA stays, 51 bases, in frame from base 1.